Listed below are T cell receptor beta chains from one sample, sequenced in a study of brain T cells in children with intractable seizures. Assay: immunoSEQ multiplex PCR; the TCRdb copy retains only in-frame clones and omits some. The table lists tens of thousands of clones, roughly 91% of them singletons. This specimen consisted of peripheral blood, obtained at surgery. These receptors all stem from a boy in the first two years of life with tuberous sclerosis and intractable seizures. Both conserved end residues are part of each CDR3. The D gene is left open where the match is weak. Size is stated for part of the rows, as once, few or many counts, or as a class when the clone is expanded.

>TRBD2|TRBV3-1/TRBV3-2|NA|TRBJ2-7
TGTGCCAGCAGCCCTGGACTAGGTTGGTACGAGCAGTACTTC
CASSPGLGWYEQYF
>TRBD2|TRBV28|NA|TRBJ2-3
TGTGCCAGCAGTAGATGGGGGACTAGCGGCACAGATACGCAGTATTTT
CASSRWGTSGTDTQYF
>NA|TRBV28|NA|TRBJ1-5
TGTGCCAGCAGTTTTGGGGCGTCGGGCAATCAGCCCCAGCATTTT
CASSFGASGNQPQHF
>NA|TRBV5-5|NA|TRBJ1-2
TGTGCCAGCAGCTTGGCAGGGCATGGCTACACCTTC
CASSLAGHGYTF
>NA|TRBV6-5|NA|TRBJ2-3
TGTGCCAGCAGCCAGGGGTATAGCACAGATACGCAGTATTTT
CASSQGYSTDTQYF
>NA|TRBV29-1|NA|TRBJ1-2
TGCAGCGTGAACTATGGCTACACCTTC
CSVNYGYTF
>NA|TRBV7-9|NA|TRBJ2-1
TGTGCCAGCAGCTTGGGGCCATGGGCAGGAAATGAGCAGTTCTTC
CASSLGPWAGNEQFF
>NA|TRBV5-1|NA|TRBJ2-7
TGCGCCAGCCGGAACTTCTACGAGCAGTACTTC
CASRNFYEQYF
>TRBD1|TRBV7-9|NA|TRBJ1-2
TGTGCCAGCAGCTTAGTAGACAGGGTGACGTGGGGCTACACCTTC
CASSLVDRVTWGYTF
>TRBD2|TRBV6-2/TRBV6-3|NA|TRBJ2-1
TGTGCCAGCAGTTACGGACTAGCGCTAGGAGAGCGAGACAATGAGCAGTTCTTC
CASSYGLALGERDNEQFF
>NA|TRBV3-1/TRBV3-2|NA|TRBJ1-1
TGTGCCAGCAGCCCCCCATCCGAGACAGGGAACACTGAAGCTTTCTTT
CASSPPSETGNTEAFF
>NA|TRBV28|NA|TRBJ2-5
TGTGCCAGCAGCCCCTCGAAGGGGGTTGAGACCCAGTACTTC
CASSPSKGVETQYF
>NA|TRBV9|NA|TRBJ2-2
TGTGCCGGCAGCGCGCTCCTCAACACCGGGGAGCTGTTTTTT
CAGSALLNTGELFF
>NA|TRBV24-1|NA|TRBJ2-3
TGTGCCACCAGTGACTCCAGGAGAACGGCGGTGGATACGCAGTATTTT
CATSDSRRTAVDTQYF
>NA|TRBV18|NA|TRBJ2-3
TGTGCCAGCTCACTAACAGGGAACGCAGATACGCAGTATTTT
CASSLTGNADTQYF
>NA|TRBV6-5|once|TRBJ2-3
TGTGCCAGCAGTCCAGAAAGCACAGATACGCAGTATTTT
CASSPESTDTQYF
>NA|TRBV6-5|NA|TRBJ2-1
TGTGCCAGCAGTTACGGGGTTGAGCAGTTCTTC
CASSYGVEQFF
>NA|TRBV7-6|NA|TRBJ2-2
TGTGCCAGCAGCCGCGGACTTATCACCGGGGAGCTGTTTTTT
CASSRGLITGELFF
>NA|TRBV27|NA|TRBJ2-7
TGTGCCAGCATGGGCCCTGGGGGACCTTCCTCCTACGAGCAGTACTTC
CASMGPGGPSSYEQYF
>NA|TRBV30|once|TRBJ1-1
TGTGCCTGGAGTGTCATCAAGGGGACTGAAGCTTTCTTT
CAWSVIKGTEAFF
>NA|TRBV4-2|NA|TRBJ1-1
TGTGCCAGCAGCCAAGATATTGGCAGGAACACTGAAGCTTTCTTT
CASSQDIGRNTEAFF
>NA|TRBV30|NA|TRBJ2-1
TGTGCCTGGAGTAGGCGGGTTACTTACAATGAGCAGTTCTTC
CAWSRRVTYNEQFF
>TRBD2|TRBV9|NA|TRBJ2-5
TGTGCCAGCAGCGTCCGAACTAGCGGGGGGGTAGAGACCCAGTACTTC
CASSVRTSGGVETQYF
>NA|TRBV6-7|NA|TRBJ1-1
TGTGCCAGCAGTTACTGTTCTCATATAGCGGGCACTGAAGCTTTCTTT
CASSYCSHIAGTEAFF
>NA|TRBV11-2|once|TRBJ1-2
TGTGCCAGCAGCTTGACAGCTCCTAACTATGGCTACACCTTC
CASSLTAPNYGYTF
>TRBD1|TRBV13|NA|TRBJ2-7
TGTGCCAGCAGCGTGCGACAGGGGTTTCACCCCTACGAGCAGTACTTC
CASSVRQGFHPYEQYF
>NA|TRBV11-2|once|TRBJ1-6
TGTGCCAGCAGCTTCAGTGATTATAATTCACCCCTCCACTTT
CASSFSDYNSPLHF
>TRBD1|TRBV14|NA|TRBJ2-5
TGTGCCAGCAGCCAAGCTCTCGGGACAGAAGAAGAGACCCAGTACTTC
CASSQALGTEEETQYF
>TRBD1|TRBV6-5|NA|TRBJ2-7
TGTGCCAGCAGAAGCGACAGGGGTCCGAGAGAGCAGTACTTC
CASRSDRGPREQYF
>TRBD1|TRBV24-1|NA|TRBJ2-1
TGTGCCACCGAGCGGTACGGGACAGGGGGCAATGAGCAGTTCTTC
CATERYGTGGNEQFF
>NA|TRBV7-2|once|TRBJ2-7
TGTGCCAGCAGCTTAGGCCCCAGGGGAAAGCAGTACTTC
CASSLGPRGKQYF
>NA|TRBV16|NA|TRBJ2-1
TGTGCCAGCAGACTTTCTAGCCTCTCCTACAATGAGCAGTTCTTC
CASRLSSLSYNEQFF